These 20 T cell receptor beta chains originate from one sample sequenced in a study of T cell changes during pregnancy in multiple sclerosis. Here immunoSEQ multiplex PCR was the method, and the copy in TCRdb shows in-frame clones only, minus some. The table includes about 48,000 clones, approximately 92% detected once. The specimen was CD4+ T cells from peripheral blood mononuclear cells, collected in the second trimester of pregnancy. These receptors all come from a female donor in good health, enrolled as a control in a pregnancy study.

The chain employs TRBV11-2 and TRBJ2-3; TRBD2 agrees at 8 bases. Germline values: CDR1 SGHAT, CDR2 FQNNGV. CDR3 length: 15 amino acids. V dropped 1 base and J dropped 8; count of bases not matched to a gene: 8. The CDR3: CASSLGEAGVITQYF. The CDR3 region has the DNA TGTGCCAGCAGCTTAGGAGAAGCGGGAGTGATTACGCAGTATTTT.

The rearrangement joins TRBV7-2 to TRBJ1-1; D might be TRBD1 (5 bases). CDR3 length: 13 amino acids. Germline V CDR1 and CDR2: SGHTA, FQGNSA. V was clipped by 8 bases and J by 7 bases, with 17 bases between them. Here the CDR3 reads CASRPGEWGEAFF. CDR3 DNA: TGTGCCAGCCGACCGGGGGAATGGGGTGAAGCTTTCTTT.

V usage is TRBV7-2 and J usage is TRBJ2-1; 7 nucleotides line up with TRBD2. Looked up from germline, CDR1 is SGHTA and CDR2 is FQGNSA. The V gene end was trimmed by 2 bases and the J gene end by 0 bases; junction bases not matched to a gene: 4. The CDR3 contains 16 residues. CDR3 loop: CASSLNTSVSYNEQFF. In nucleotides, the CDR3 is TGTGCCAGCAGCTTAAACACTAGCGTCTCCTACAATGAGCAGTTCTTC. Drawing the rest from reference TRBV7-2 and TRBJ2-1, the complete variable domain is GAGVSQSPSNKVTEKGKDVELRCDPISGHTALYWYRQSLGQGLEFLIYFQGNSAPDKSGLPSDRFSAERTGGSVSTLTIQRTQQEDSAVYLCASSLNTSVSYNEQFFGPGTRLTVL.

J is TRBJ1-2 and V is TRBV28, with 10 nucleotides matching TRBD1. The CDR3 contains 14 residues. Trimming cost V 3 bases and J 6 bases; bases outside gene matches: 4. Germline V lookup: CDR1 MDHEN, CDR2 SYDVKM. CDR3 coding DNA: TGTGCCAGCAGTTTCACCGACAGGGGGCATGGCTACACCTTC. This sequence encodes CASSFTDRGHGYTF.

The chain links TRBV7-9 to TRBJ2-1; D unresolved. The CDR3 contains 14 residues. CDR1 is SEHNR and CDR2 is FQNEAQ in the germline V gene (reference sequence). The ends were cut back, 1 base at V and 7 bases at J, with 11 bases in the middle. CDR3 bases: TGTGCCAGCAGCTTAGGTGTCCGGAGTAATGAGCAGTTCTTC. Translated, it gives CASSLGVRSNEQFF.

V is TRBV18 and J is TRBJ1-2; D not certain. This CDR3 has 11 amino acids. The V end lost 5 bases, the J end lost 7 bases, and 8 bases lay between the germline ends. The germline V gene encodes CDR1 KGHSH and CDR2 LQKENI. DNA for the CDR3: TGTGCCAGCTCATCAGGAGGTGGCTACACCTTC. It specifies CASSSGGGYTF.

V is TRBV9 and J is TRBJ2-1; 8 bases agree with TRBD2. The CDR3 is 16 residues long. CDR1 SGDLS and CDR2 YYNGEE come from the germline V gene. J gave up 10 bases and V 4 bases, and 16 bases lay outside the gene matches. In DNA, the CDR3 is TGTGCCAGCAGCCCACACCTCCCCCGGGGGGGGAGAGAGCAGTTCTTC. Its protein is CASSPHLPRGGREQFF.

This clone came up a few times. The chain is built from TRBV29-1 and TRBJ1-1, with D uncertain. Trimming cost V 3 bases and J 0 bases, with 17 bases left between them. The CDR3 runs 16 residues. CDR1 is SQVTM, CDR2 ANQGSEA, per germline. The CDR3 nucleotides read TGCAGCGTTGATGTGTACAGTAGACGGATGAACACTGAAGCTTTCTTT. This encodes CSVDVYSRRMNTEAFF.

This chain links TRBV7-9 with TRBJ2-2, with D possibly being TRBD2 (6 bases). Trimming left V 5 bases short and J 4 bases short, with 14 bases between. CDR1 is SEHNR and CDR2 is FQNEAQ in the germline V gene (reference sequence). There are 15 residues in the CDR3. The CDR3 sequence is CASSPPGVLTGELFF. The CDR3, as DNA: TGTGCCAGCAGCCCTCCGGGGGTCCTCACCGGGGAGCTGTTTTTT.

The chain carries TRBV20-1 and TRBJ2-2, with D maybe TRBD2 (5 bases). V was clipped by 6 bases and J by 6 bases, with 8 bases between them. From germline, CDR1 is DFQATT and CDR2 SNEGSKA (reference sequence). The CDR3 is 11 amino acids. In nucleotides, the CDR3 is TGCAGTGCCCCGGGGTCCGGGGAGCTGTTTTTT. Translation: CSAPGSGELFF.

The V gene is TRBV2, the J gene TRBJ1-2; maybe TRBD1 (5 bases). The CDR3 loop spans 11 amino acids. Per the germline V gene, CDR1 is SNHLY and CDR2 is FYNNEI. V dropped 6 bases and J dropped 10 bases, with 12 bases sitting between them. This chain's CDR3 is CASSFDSYYTF. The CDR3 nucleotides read TGTGCCAGCAGCTTCGACAGCTACTACACCTTC.

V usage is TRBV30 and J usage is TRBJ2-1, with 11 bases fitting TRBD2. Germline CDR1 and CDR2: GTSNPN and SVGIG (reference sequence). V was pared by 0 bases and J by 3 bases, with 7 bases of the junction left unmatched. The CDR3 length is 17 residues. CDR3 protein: CAWSVRFGTSGYNEQFF. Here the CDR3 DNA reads TGTGCCTGGAGTGTACGGTTCGGGACTAGCGGCTACAATGAGCAGTTCTTC.

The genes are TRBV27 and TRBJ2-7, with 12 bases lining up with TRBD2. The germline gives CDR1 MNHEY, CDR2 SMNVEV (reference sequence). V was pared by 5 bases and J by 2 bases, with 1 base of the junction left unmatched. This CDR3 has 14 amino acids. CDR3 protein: CASSASGGAYEQYF. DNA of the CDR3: TGTGCCAGCAGTGCTAGCGGGGGGGCCTACGAGCAGTACTTC.

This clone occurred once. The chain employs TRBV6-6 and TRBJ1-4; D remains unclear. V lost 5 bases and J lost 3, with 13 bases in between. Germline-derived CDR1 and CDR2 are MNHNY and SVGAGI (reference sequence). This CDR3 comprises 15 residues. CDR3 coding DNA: TGTGCCAGCAGTCCCTCTGGGCGTGCTAATGAAAAACTGTTTTTT. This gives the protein CASSPSGRANEKLFF.

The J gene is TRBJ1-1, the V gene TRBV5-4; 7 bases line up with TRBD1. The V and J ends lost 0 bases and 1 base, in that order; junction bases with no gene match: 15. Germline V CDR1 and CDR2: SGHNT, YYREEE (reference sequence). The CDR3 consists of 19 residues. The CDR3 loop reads CASSLATDRDWYGNTEAFF. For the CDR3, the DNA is TGTGCCAGCAGCTTGGCAACTGACAGGGATTGGTACGGGAACACTGAAGCTTTCTTT.

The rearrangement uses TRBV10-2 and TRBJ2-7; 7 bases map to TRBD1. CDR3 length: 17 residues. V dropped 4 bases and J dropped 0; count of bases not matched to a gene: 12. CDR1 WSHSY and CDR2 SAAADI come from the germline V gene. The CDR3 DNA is TGCGCCAGCAGTGCGACTCATTTACAGGGGAACTCCTACGAGCAGTACTTC. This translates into CASSATHLQGNSYEQYF.

The CDR3 here is CASSQTGELFF. CDR3 DNA sequence: TGTGCCAGCAGCCAAACCGGGGAGCTGTTTTTT. The chain employs TRBV28 and TRBJ2-2; D unresolved. The CDR3 covers 11 residues. Trimming left V 6 bases short and J 5 bases short, with 4 bases between. Germline V gene sequence: CDR1 MDHEN, CDR2 SYDVKM.

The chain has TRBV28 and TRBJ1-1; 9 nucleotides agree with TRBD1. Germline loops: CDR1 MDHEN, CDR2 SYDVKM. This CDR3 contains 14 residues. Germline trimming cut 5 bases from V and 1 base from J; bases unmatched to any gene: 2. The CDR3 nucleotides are TGTGCCAGCAGTAAGGGACAGGGGAACACTGAAGCTTTCTTT. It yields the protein CASSKGQGNTEAFF.

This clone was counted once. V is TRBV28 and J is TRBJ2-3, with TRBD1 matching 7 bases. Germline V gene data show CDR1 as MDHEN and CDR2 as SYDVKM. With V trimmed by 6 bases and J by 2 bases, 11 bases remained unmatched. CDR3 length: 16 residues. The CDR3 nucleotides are TGTGCCAGCAGCCCCTTTCCCGGGACAGCCACAGATACGCAGTATTTT. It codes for CASSPFPGTATDTQYF.

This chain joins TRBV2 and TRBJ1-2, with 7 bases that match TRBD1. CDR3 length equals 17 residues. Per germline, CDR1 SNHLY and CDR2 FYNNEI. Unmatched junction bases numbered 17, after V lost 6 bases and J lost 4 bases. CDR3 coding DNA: TGTGCCAGCAGGAGAGGGCCCCCTGGGGACAGACCCTATGGCTACACCTTC. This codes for CASRRGPPGDRPYGYTF.